One and the same sample provided the 21 T cell receptor beta chains below, sequenced in a study of regulatory T cells in long-lasting Graves disease (dated by TCRdb to about 2021). The method was multiplex PCR. For sequencing, an Illumina HiSeq 4000 was employed. To build TCR beta libraries, CDR3 regions were amplified by Arm-PCR using iRepertoire HTBI primers. TCRdb reprocessed the public reads (quality trimming at Q25 with fastp, clone calling with MiXCR) and kept in-frame beta chains. One record per CDR3 amino acid sequence lists the most common genes and DNA. For this sample there are a few hundred thousand distinct CDR3 sequences; roughly 13% appear just once. The ten largest clones add up to about 10% of the sample. The time point label corresponds to: newly diagnosed GD, antithyroid drugs for less than 3 months. For both TCR sequencing and RNA sequencing, RNA was extracted from PBMCs in TRIzol.

The same sample was also used in a study of T cells in Graves' hyperthyroidism and ophthalmopathy.

The sample consisted of peripheral blood mononuclear cells (PBMCs), taken at new diagnosis, from a patient treated with antithyroid drugs. The receptors stem from a man aged 25-45 years with Graves disease. Donor details come from another sample of the same person, matched by shared clones.

At least ten counts were recorded for this clonotype. The chain is built from TRBV28 and TRBJ2-1, with unresolved D. The CDR3 runs to 15 residues. The germline V gene encodes CDR1 MDHEN and CDR2 SYDVKM. Trimming pared 6 bases from V and 2 bases from J, leaving 14 bases between. CDR3 DNA: TGTGCCAGCAGGCGCTTGAAGGTCCCCTACAATGAGCAGTTCTTC. It specifies CASRRLKVPYNEQFF.

This clonotype was observed at least ten times. V is TRBV2 and J is TRBJ2-1; TRBD2 agrees at 16 bases. V trimming: 7 bases; J trimming: 8 bases; junction bases outside the gene matches: 5. Germline V gives CDR1 SNHLY, CDR2 FYNNEI. The CDR3 has 15 amino acids. The CDR3 spells CASKGTSGRGDEQFF. The DNA for the CDR3 is TGTGCCAGCAAAGGGACTAGCGGGAGGGGCGATGAGCAGTTCTTC.

The chain is built from TRBV19 and TRBJ1-2, with 9 bases fitting TRBD1. The CDR3 has 15 amino acids. Per germline, CDR1 LNHDA and CDR2 SQIVND (reference sequence). V gave up 7 bases and J gave up 9 bases; unmatched junction bases: 15. The CDR3 DNA reads as TGTGCCAGTACGGGGACAGGGCCCATCCTGGTGAGCTACACCTTC. Protein: CASTGTGPILVSYTF.

This clonotype appeared many times. The V call is TRBV2, the J call TRBJ2-1; a weak D match, TRBD1 (6 bases). V shed 2 bases and J shed 11 bases, with 13 bases lying between them. In germline, CDR1 is SNHLY, CDR2 FYNNEI. The CDR3 totals 13 residues. CDR3 coding DNA: TGTGCCAGCAGTGAAAGGGGGTCCCTAAAGCAGTTCTTC. Its translation is CASSERGSLKQFF.

This clonotype appeared many times. This chain connects TRBV5-1 to TRBJ2-2; 9 nucleotides match TRBD2. CDR3 length: 17 amino acids. V trimming: 4 bases; J trimming: 5 bases; junction bases outside the gene matches: 12. The germline V gene encodes CDR1 SGHRS and CDR2 YFSETQ. The CDR3 sequence is CASSRRLAGEGTGELFF. The CDR3 region has the DNA TGCGCCAGCAGCCGACGGTTAGCGGGAGAGGGGACCGGGGAGCTGTTTTTT.

This clonotype has a count of ten or more. CDR3 residues: CATMAEVPNYGYTF. The CDR3 bases are TGTGCCACCATGGCGGAGGTCCCTAACTATGGCTACACCTTC. This sequence joins TRBV6-1 and TRBJ1-2; no clear D gene. V gave up 10 bases and J gave up 0 bases, with 15 bases separating them. From germline, CDR1 is MNHNS and CDR2 SASEGT. The length of the CDR3 is 14 residues.

This clonotype was observed many times. This chain connects TRBV7-6 to TRBJ2-5, with D unresolved. The CDR3 extends over 15 amino acids. Looked up from germline, CDR1 is SGHVS and CDR2 is FNYEAQ. Trimming pared 1 base from V and 5 bases from J, leaving 14 bases between. The CDR3 region has the DNA TGTGCCAGCAGCTTAGGCGTCGACCCCGCGGAGACCCAGTACTTC. Amino acids: CASSLGVDPAETQYF.

The chain joins TRBV12-5 to TRBJ2-7; D gene uncertain. This CDR3 comprises 12 residues. The V gene lost 6 bases and the J gene lost 9 bases, with 15 bases spanning the gap. Germline V CDR1 and CDR2: LGHNT, FRNRAP. The CDR3 bases are TGTGCTAGTGGCCCCGACGCGCTGGCGCAGTACTTC. Its translation: CASGPDALAQYF. The variable domain in full, with the rest retrieved from reference TRBV12-5 and TRBJ2-7, is DARVTQTPRHKVTEMGQEVTMRCQPILGHNTVFWYRQTMMQGLELLAYFRNRAPLDDSGMPKDRFSAEMPDATLATLKIQPSEPRDSAVYFCASGPDALAQYFGPGTRLTVT.

The V gene is TRBV7-8, the J gene TRBJ1-4; the D is unclear. The germline V gene has CDR1 SGHVS and CDR2 FQNEAQ. The CDR3 spans 16 residues. V dropped 0 bases and J dropped 4 bases, with 12 bases sitting between them. CDR3 in amino acids: CASSLAPLGLNEKLFF. The CDR3 DNA sequence: TGTGCCAGCAGCTTAGCGCCCCTCGGCCTTAATGAAAAACTGTTTTTT.

The chain joins TRBV20-1 to TRBJ2-7, with unresolved D. This CDR3 has 11 amino acids. CDR1 and CDR2 from the germline V gene are DFQATT and SNEGSKA (reference sequence). Trimming shortened V by 8 bases and J by 1 base, and 9 bases separated the two germline ends. The CDR3 loop is CSLGTSYEQYF. The CDR3 region has the DNA TGCAGTCTGGGAACTTCCTACGAGCAGTACTTC.

This clonotype has ten or more counts. The CDR3 loop is CSVGAEGPLEQYF. The CDR3, as DNA: TGCAGCGTTGGAGCCGAGGGCCCTCTTGAGCAGTACTTC. The chain uses TRBV29-1 and TRBJ2-7; tentative D call: TRBD2 (5 bases). Germline CDR1 SQVTM, CDR2 ANQGSEA. Trimming left V 4 bases short and J 7 bases short, with 17 bases between. The CDR3 extends over 13 amino acids.

This clonotype was picked up many times. V gene TRBV2 combines with J gene TRBJ1-2; no reliable D call. The CDR3 is 13 amino acids. The V end lost 4 bases, the J end lost 3 bases, and 9 bases lay between the germline ends. Germline V lookup: CDR1 SNHLY, CDR2 FYNNEI. The CDR3: CASSGSSYYGYTF. DNA of the CDR3: TGTGCCAGCAGTGGGAGCTCGTACTATGGCTACACCTTC.

This clonotype was counted a few times. The chain carries TRBV7-9 and TRBJ1-1; maybe TRBD1 (5 bases). This CDR3 has 17 residues. Per the germline V gene, CDR1 is SEHNR and CDR2 is FQNEAQ (reference sequence). Trimming stripped 3 bases from V and 3 bases from J, with 20 bases between. CDR3 protein: CASSFGGRPGPDTEAFF. As DNA, the CDR3 is TGTGCCAGCAGCTTTGGAGGACGACCAGGGCCTGACACTGAAGCTTTCTTT.

This clonotype appeared many times. The rearrangement links TRBV6-1 to TRBJ1-2, with 11 nucleotides matching TRBD1. This CDR3 spans 14 amino acids. Trimming took 3 bases from V and 7 from J; bases not matched to a gene: 4. CDR1 MNHNS and CDR2 SASEGT come from the germline V gene. The CDR3 reads CASSDGQGAGGYTF. The CDR3 coding sequence is TGTGCCAGCAGTGACGGACAGGGGGCCGGTGGCTACACCTTC.

In this sample, this clonotype turned up a few times. In nucleotides, the CDR3 is TGTGCCAGCAGAACCGGGACCCCGACCAAGGGATACAATGAGCAGTTCTTC. Translation: CASRTGTPTKGYNEQFF. This chain uses TRBV12-3 or TRBV12-4 with TRBJ2-1; the D call may be TRBD1 or TRBD2 (5 bases each). The CDR3 loop spans 17 amino acids. The V end lost 6 bases, the J end lost 4 bases, and 22 bases lay between the germline ends.

This clonotype was seen repeatedly, ten times or more. The chain uses TRBV12-3 or TRBV12-4 and TRBJ1-1, with TRBD1 as a possible D gene (6 bases). CDR3 length: 14 residues. The ends were cut back, 2 bases at V and 3 bases at J, with 10 bases in the middle. CDR3 in amino acids: CASSLRGADTEAFF. CDR3 DNA sequence: TGTGCCAGCAGTTTACGGGGGGCGGACACTGAAGCTTTCTTT.

There are many counts of this clonotype. This chain links TRBV5-1 with TRBJ1-6; 7 bases are a match to TRBD1. The junction had 11 bases not matched to a gene; V was cut back by 4 bases and J by 1 base. This CDR3 region has 18 residues. Germline V gene data show CDR1 as SGHRS and CDR2 as YFSETQ. As DNA, the CDR3 is TGCGCCAGCAGCCCATACCCGGGACAGTTTTCCTATAATTCACCCCTCCACTTT. Residues: CASSPYPGQFSYNSPLHF.

This clonotype has at least ten counts. The gene calls are TRBV5-1 and TRBJ1-2, with 7 bases aligning to TRBD1. The CDR3 sequence is 14 residues long. V lost 4 bases to trimming and J lost 1 base; unmatched junction nucleotides: 4. Germline V gene sequence: CDR1 SGHRS, CDR2 YFSETQ. The CDR3 protein is CASSAGQINYGYTF. The CDR3, as DNA: TGCGCCAGCAGCGCGGGACAGATTAACTATGGCTACACCTTC.

This clonotype was observed many times. V usage is TRBV27 and J usage is TRBJ1-5; the D is unclear. The CDR3 covers 13 residues. With 0 bases removed from V and 9 bases from J, the gap between germline ends came to 9 bases. Germline V gene sequence: CDR1 MNHEY, CDR2 SMNVEV (reference sequence). CDR3 sequence: CASSLSSRGPQHF. In nucleotides, the CDR3 is TGTGCCAGCAGTTTATCTTCGCGGGGGCCCCAGCATTTT.

This clonotype was counted ten times or more. The J gene is TRBJ2-7, the V gene TRBV2, with D perhaps TRBD1 (5 bases). The germline V gene encodes CDR1 SNHLY and CDR2 FYNNEI. There are 16 residues in the CDR3. Trimming cost V 2 bases and J 0 bases, with 14 bases left between them. DNA of the CDR3: TGTGCCAGCAGTGAAAAGGAACAGGAATACTCCTACGAGCAGTACTTC. This translates into CASSEKEQEYSYEQYF.

This clonotype was found many times. The chain recombines TRBV30 with TRBJ2-1, with 7 bases lining up with TRBD2. The J segment lost 2 bases and the V segment lost 1 base, leaving 2 bases of the junction unmatched. Per germline, CDR1 GTSNPN and CDR2 SVGIG (reference sequence). The CDR3 is made up of 14 amino acids. The CDR3 is CAWSGGGPYNEQFF. The CDR3 region has the DNA TGTGCCTGGAGTGGGGGAGGGCCCTACAATGAGCAGTTCTTC.